This T cell receptor (beta chain) was captured in a study of T-cell reconstitution after alpha-beta-depleted transplantation in children. Broader study findings: Some patients' high day-60 TCRbeta diversity was traced to surviving recipient T cells and thymic progenitors.

This clonotype was detected many times. Its target is not known. V lost 2 bases, J lost 0 bases, and 19 bases lay in between. The length of the CDR3 is 19 residues. CDR1 is SGHVS, CDR2 FNYEAQ, per germline. During its preparation, the TCRbeta library received unique molecular identifiers. TCRdb re-called the PCR reads through MiXCR, storing one row per CDR3 protein. The sample records about 260,000 distinct CDR3 sequences, 6.5% to 9% being singletons. This clonotype was obtained from a male patient between 10 and 17 years old who had a stem cell transplant for acute lymphoblastic leukemia, so the T cells may come from the graft donor. Sequenced here: PBMCs, mostly from graft donor cells, sampled 180 days after TCRalphabeta/CD19-depleted stem cell transplant. The chain combines TRBV7-6 with TRBJ2-2; D may match TRBD1 or TRBD2 (6 bases each). The CDR3 loop is CASSLRGWTGVANTGELFF. In DNA, the CDR3 is TGTGCCAGCAGCTTAAGGGGGTGGACGGGAGTGGCGAACACCGGGGAGCTGTTTTTT.